The 31 T cell receptor beta chains given below trace back to one sample, sequenced in a study of PD-L1 blockade in urothelial cancer. Time point defined: pretreatment peripheral blood. The protocol was immunoSEQ multiplex PCR, while the TCRdb copy is restricted to in-frame clones and leaves out a portion. Of 50,000 or so clones listed, 85% to 90% are singletons. Sequencing was performed on PBMCs, taken around atezolizumab (anti-PD-L1) treatment. These receptors were obtained from a man aged 55 to 70 with urothelial cancer.

This chain links TRBV27 with TRBJ1-4, with D perhaps TRBD1 (6 bases). V lost 5 bases, J lost 3 bases, and 13 bases lay in between. The CDR3 spans 15 residues. CDR1 MNHEY and CDR2 SMNVEV come from the germline V gene (reference sequence). CDR3 residues: CASSAQGLANEKLFF. The CDR3 DNA reads as TGTGCCAGCAGTGCACAGGGATTGGCTAATGAAAAACTGTTTTTT.

The V call is TRBV19, the J call TRBJ2-3; TRBD2 might be the D (6 bases). The CDR3 is made up of 14 amino acids. Germline loops: CDR1 LNHDA, CDR2 SQIVND (reference sequence). V was cut by 5 bases and J by 4 bases, with 13 bases left in between. The CDR3 region is CASSPLTRSDTQYF. The CDR3 DNA sequence: TGTGCCAGTAGTCCGCTGACTAGATCAGATACGCAGTATTTT.

This clone was detected a few times. The V gene is TRBV19, the J gene TRBJ1-5; TRBD1 is a possible D gene (5 bases). The CDR3 sequence is 15 residues long. The germline V gene encodes CDR1 LNHDA and CDR2 SQIVND (reference sequence). Trimming shortened V by 5 bases and J by 6 bases, and 17 bases separated the two germline ends. The CDR3 is CASSPSGGSGQPQHF. The DNA for the CDR3 is TGTGCCAGTAGTCCAAGCGGGGGGTCCGGTCAGCCCCAGCATTTT.

This chain connects TRBV11-2 to TRBJ2-1; D is unclear. Trimming pared 2 bases from V and 3 bases from J, leaving 8 bases between. The CDR3 covers 14 residues. Germline CDR1 and CDR2: SGHAT and FQNNGV. CDR3 region: CASSLFAVYNEQFF. Written as DNA, the CDR3 is TGTGCCAGCAGCTTATTTGCGGTCTACAATGAGCAGTTCTTC.

V gene TRBV5-8 combines with J gene TRBJ2-7; 9 bases map to TRBD1. Looked up from germline, CDR1 is SGHTS and CDR2 is YDEGEE. CDR3 size: 16 residues. J lost 2 bases, V lost 3 bases, and 9 bases had no gene match. The CDR3 coding sequence is TGTGCCAGCAGCTCAAGGATTCGGGACAGGGCCTACGAGCAGTACTTC. Translating it yields CASSSRIRDRAYEQYF. Drawing the rest from reference TRBV5-8 and TRBJ2-7, the complete variable domain is EAGVTQSPTHLIKTRGQQATLRCSPISGHTSVYWYQQALGLGLQFLLWYDEGEERNRGNFPPRFSGRQFPNYSSELNVNALELEDSALYLCASSSRIRDRAYEQYFGPGTRLTVT.

This chain joins TRBV2 and TRBJ2-1; 8 bases are shared with TRBD2. The CDR3 loop spans 16 amino acids. Germline V CDR1 and CDR2: SNHLY, FYNNEI. After removal of 7 bases from V and 5 bases from J, the junction contained 13 bases not matched to a gene. The CDR3 region is CASIRTSPTDHNEQFF. CDR3 in DNA: TGTGCCAGCATAAGGACTAGCCCGACGGACCACAATGAGCAGTTCTTC. The full variable domain, rest sourced from reference TRBV2 and TRBJ2-1, is EPEVTQTPSHQVTQMGQEVILRCVPISNHLYFYWYRQILGQKVEFLVSFYNNEISEKSEIFDDQFSVERPDGSNFTLKIRSTKLEDSAMYFCASIRTSPTDHNEQFFGPGTRLTVL.

V gene TRBV10-3 combines with J gene TRBJ1-2; D remains ambiguous. The CDR3 contains 13 residues. CDR1 is ENHRY and CDR2 is SYGVKD in the germline V gene. Between the trimmed V and J ends, which lost 7 bases and 0 bases, there was a span of 9 bases. CDR3 loop: CAINRESNYGYTF. Here the CDR3 DNA reads TGTGCCATCAACCGGGAGTCTAACTATGGCTACACCTTC.

The chain combines TRBV30 with TRBJ1-5, with D hard to call. V lost 3 bases and J 0 bases, leaving 12 bases between the germline ends. This CDR3 spans 15 amino acids. Per germline, CDR1 GTSNPN and CDR2 SVGIG (reference sequence). The CDR3 sequence: CAWRVEGSSNQPQHF. Here the CDR3 DNA reads TGTGCCTGGAGGGTCGAGGGCAGTAGCAATCAGCCCCAGCATTTT.

The CDR3 DNA is TGCGCCAGCAGTCCCCAAGGTAGCGGAGGGGAGGAGACCCAGTACTTC. Its protein is CASSPQGSGGEETQYF. The chain employs TRBV5-1 and TRBJ2-5, with a weak D call TRBD2 (6 bases). The V gene's germline CDR1 is SGHRS and CDR2 YFSETQ. This CDR3 comprises 16 residues. The V and J ends lost 5 bases and 5 bases respectively, with 22 bases between them.

The rearrangement links TRBV2 to TRBJ1-1; tentative D call: TRBD1 (6 bases). Trimming cost V 5 bases and J 0 bases, with 13 bases left between them. This CDR3 has 15 amino acids. CDR1 SNHLY and CDR2 FYNNEI come from the germline V gene. The CDR3: CASSPTRGMNTEAFF. The CDR3 coding sequence is TGTGCCAGCAGTCCTACAAGGGGGATGAACACTGAAGCTTTCTTT.

This clone was counted only a few times. Germline and junction disagree at one end, which may indicate a read error. The chain joins TRBV27 to TRBJ2-7, with TRBD1 identical over 10 bases. The V gene's germline CDR1 is MNHEY and CDR2 SMNVEV (reference sequence). CDR3 size: 13 residues. In DNA form, the CDR3 reads TGTGCCAGCAGTCGGCGACAGGGGGCGATGGCGGGCTTC. As protein: CASSRRQGAMAGF.

The rearrangement links TRBV5-1 to TRBJ1-6; D call uncertain. Germline V gene lookup returns CDR1 SGHRS and CDR2 YFSETQ. The CDR3 covers 15 residues. V dropped 0 bases and J dropped 10 bases, with 14 bases sitting between them. The CDR3: CASSLEGPGFSPLHF. For the CDR3, the DNA is TGCGCCAGCAGCTTGGAAGGCCCCGGGTTCTCACCCCTCCACTTT.

The chain recombines TRBV5-4 with TRBJ2-2, with D tentatively TRBD2 (5 bases). This CDR3 has 15 residues. Between the trimmed V and J ends, which lost 0 bases and 1 base, there was a span of 7 bases. The V gene's germline CDR1 is SGHNT and CDR2 YYREEE (reference sequence). The CDR3 DNA reads TGTGCCAGCAGCTTGGTAGCGAAGAACACCGGGGAGCTGTTTTTT. This codes for CASSLVAKNTGELFF. Full variable domain (missing parts from reference TRBV5-4 and TRBJ2-2): ETGVTQSPTHLIKTRGQQVTLRCSSQSGHNTVSWYQQALGQGPQFIFQYYREEENGRGNFPPRFSGLQFPNYSSELNVNALELDDSALYLCASSLVAKNTGELFFGEGSRLTVL.

The J gene is TRBJ2-1, the V gene TRBV4-1; 11 nucleotides match TRBD2. The germline CDR1 and CDR2 sequences are MGHRA and YSYEKL. The CDR3 runs to 15 residues. With V trimmed by 1 base and J by 6 bases, 2 bases remained unmatched. The CDR3 DNA is TGCGCCAGCAGCCAAGTAGGACTAGCGGGCAATGAGCAGTTCTTC. Translating it yields CASSQVGLAGNEQFF.

Here the CDR3 DNA reads TGTGCCAGCAGCCCCCCTATTCACGACAATGAGCAGTTCTTC. The encoded protein is CASSPPIHDNEQFF. The V call is TRBV11-2, the J call TRBJ2-1, with D uncertain. V lost 5 bases, J lost 5 bases, and 13 bases lay in between. The CDR3 totals 14 residues. The germline V gene encodes CDR1 SGHAT and CDR2 FQNNGV.

This chain connects TRBV6-1 to TRBJ1-2; D uncertain. CDR3 length: 12 amino acids. Germline CDR1 MNHNS, CDR2 SASEGT. Trimming stripped 1 base from V and 5 bases from J, with 5 bases between. CDR3 protein: CASSEDGYGYTF. The CDR3 DNA follows: TGTGCCAGCAGTGAAGACGGGTATGGCTACACCTTC.

The chain recombines TRBV11-2 with TRBJ1-2; the match to TRBD1 covers 8 bases. CDR3 length: 13 residues. After removal of 3 bases from V and 5 bases from J, the junction contained 2 bases not matched to a gene. CDR1 and CDR2 (germline): SGHAT, FQNNGV. CDR3 bases: TGTGCCAGCAGCTTCCGGACAGGGTATGGCTACACCTTC. Translation: CASSFRTGYGYTF.

This chain joins TRBV29-1 and TRBJ2-3; the D gene is possibly TRBD2 (5 bases). Germline V lookup: CDR1 SQVTM, CDR2 ANQGSEA. The V and J ends lost 6 bases and 3 bases respectively, with 16 bases between them. CDR3 length: 14 residues. The CDR3 coding sequence is TGCAGCGTCCGCGGACGGGGTAGGACAGATACGCAGTATTTT. This encodes CSVRGRGRTDTQYF.

The genes are TRBV25-1 and TRBJ1-1, with D possibly being TRBD1 (6 bases). Trimming removed 6 bases from V and 10 bases from J, with 15 bases in between. Germline CDR1 reads MGHDK; CDR2 reads SYGVNS. The CDR3 length is 12 residues. The CDR3 spells CASSPQGLVAFF. The CDR3, as DNA: TGTGCCAGCAGCCCTCAGGGGCTGGTAGCTTTCTTT.

This clone appeared once. The chain links TRBV27 to TRBJ2-7, with 10 bases that match TRBD1. Germline V CDR1 and CDR2: MNHEY, SMNVEV (reference sequence). V lost 7 bases, J lost 5 bases, and 8 bases stayed unmatched. The CDR3 is 14 amino acids. The DNA of the CDR3 is TGTGCCAGCATGTTAGCGGGACAGGGGAACGAGCAGTACTTC. Translating gives CASMLAGQGNEQYF.

The chain is built from TRBV6-5 and TRBJ2-5; 7 bases fit TRBD1. Germline CDR1 and CDR2: MNHEY and SVGAGI. CDR3 size: 14 residues. Unmatched junction bases numbered 4, after V lost 5 bases and J lost 1 base. CDR3 nucleotide sequence: TGTGCCAGCAGTAGGGGACAGATCCAAGAGACCCAGTACTTC. Its protein product is CASSRGQIQETQYF.

CDR3: CASSIGAGRYTEAFF. The CDR3 bases are TGTGCCAGTAGTATAGGAGCAGGGAGGTACACTGAAGCTTTCTTT. The V gene is TRBV19, the J gene TRBJ1-1; possible D gene TRBD1, 5 bases. The CDR3 runs to 15 residues. Germline V gives CDR1 LNHDA, CDR2 SQIVND (reference sequence). V shed 1 base and J shed 3 bases, with 12 bases lying between them.

The chain couples TRBV2 to TRBJ2-5; perhaps TRBD2 as D (6 bases). Germline loops: CDR1 SNHLY, CDR2 FYNNEI. Trimming pared 5 bases from V and 4 bases from J, leaving 17 bases between. This CDR3 has 15 residues. CDR3 sequence reads: CASSPGSSVIETQYF. For the CDR3, the DNA is TGTGCCAGCAGTCCCGGGTCTAGCGTTATAGAGACCCAGTACTTC.

The V gene is TRBV5-1, the J gene TRBJ2-7; 9 bases fit TRBD2. Germline assignment: CDR1 SGHRS and CDR2 YFSETQ. This CDR3 region has 16 residues. The V and J ends lost 4 bases and 5 bases, in that order; junction bases with no gene match: 13. The CDR3 nucleotides are TGCGCCAGCAGCCTCCGACTAGCGGATTCACCCCACGAGCAGTACTTC. Amino acid sequence: CASSLRLADSPHEQYF. The variable domain in full, completed from reference TRBV5-1 and TRBJ2-7, reads KAGVTQTPRYLIKTRGQQVTLSCSPISGHRSVSWYQQTPGQGLQFLFEYFSETQRNKGNFPGRFSGRQFSNSRSEMNVSTLELGDSALYLCASSLRLADSPHEQYFGPGTRLTVT.

The chain links TRBV4-2 to TRBJ2-7; the D is unclear. This CDR3 region has 15 residues. Germline V gene data show CDR1 as LGHNA and CDR2 as YNFKEQ. The V end was cut by 2 bases, the J end by 3 bases, with 14 bases between. The CDR3 region has the DNA TGTGCCAGCAGCCAATACTACGAAAACCTCTACGAGCAGTACTTC. The encoded protein is CASSQYYENLYEQYF.

A single count supports this clone. The V call is TRBV29-1, the J call TRBJ2-7; 7 positions match TRBD1. CDR1 and CDR2 from the germline V gene are SQVTM and ANQGSEA. V lost 7 bases, J lost 2 bases, and 11 bases stayed unmatched. CDR3 length: 14 amino acids. This chain's CDR3 is CSAEGHRGTYEQYF. The CDR3 DNA follows: TGCAGCGCCGAGGGGCACAGGGGAACCTACGAGCAGTACTTC.

Only one count was recorded for this clone. The chain carries TRBV5-1 and TRBJ1-1, with TRBD1 matching 8 bases. The V gene end was trimmed by 0 bases and the J gene end by 12 bases; junction bases not matched to a gene: 7. Germline-derived CDR1 and CDR2 are SGHRS and YFSETQ. This CDR3 region has 13 residues. CDR3 sequence reads: CASSLEDRAVSFF. CDR3 coding DNA: TGCGCCAGCAGCTTGGAGGACAGGGCGGTTTCTTTCTTT.

The chain employs TRBV5-1 and TRBJ2-7; 10 nucleotides align to TRBD1. This CDR3 has 15 residues. Germline assignment: CDR1 SGHRS and CDR2 YFSETQ. V lost 4 bases to trimming and J lost 5 bases; unmatched junction nucleotides: 9. CDR3 in amino acids: CASSRGTGVRDEQYF. The CDR3 bases are TGCGCCAGCAGCCGGGGGACAGGGGTCCGGGACGAGCAGTACTTC.

The genes are TRBV4-2 and TRBJ2-5; 14 bases align to TRBD2. CDR3 length equals 17 residues. From germline, CDR1 is LGHNA and CDR2 YNFKEQ. The V and J ends lost 4 bases and 2 bases, in that order; junction bases with no gene match: 6. The CDR3 here is CASSRQGLAGAQETQYF. CDR3 DNA sequence: TGTGCCAGCAGCCGCCAGGGACTAGCGGGAGCGCAAGAGACCCAGTACTTC.

V usage is TRBV2 and J usage is TRBJ1-6; 8 positions agree with TRBD1. The V gene's germline CDR1 is SNHLY and CDR2 FYNNEI. The J segment lost 15 bases and the V segment lost 5 bases, leaving 15 bases of the junction unmatched. CDR3 length equals 15 residues. The CDR3 region is CASSKDRAGRDLLHF. The CDR3 DNA sequence: TGTGCCAGCAGTAAGGACAGGGCTGGCCGGGATCTCCTCCACTTT.

Here the CDR3 reads CASSGSGTPDYEQYF. For the CDR3, the DNA is TGTGCCAGCAGCGGGTCCGGGACTCCGGACTACGAGCAGTACTTC. This chain uses TRBV11-2 with TRBJ2-7, with D maybe TRBD2 (6 bases). This CDR3 region has 15 residues. Germline-derived CDR1 and CDR2 are SGHAT and FQNNGV. The germline V and J ends were trimmed by 5 bases and 3 bases, with 17 bases remaining between them.